Listed below are T cell receptor beta chains from one sample, sequenced in a study of PD-1 blockade in mismatch repair-deficient tumors. Data came from immunoSEQ multiplex PCR; TCRdb stores just in-frame clones and leaves some out. The table lists approximately 60,000 clones, around 88% of them singletons. This specimen was peripheral blood, taken 52 weeks after starting pembrolizumab. These receptors were taken from an adult with mismatch repair-deficient cancer. CDR3s include the opening cysteine and the closing phenylalanine or tryptophan. A D gene is named only where the DNA matches it firmly. Rows give clone size only sometimes, using once, few, many, or a class for an expanded clone.

v_call: TRBV4-1
clone_size: NA
j_call: TRBJ1-1
d_call: NA
cdr3_aa: CASSPTGTPFIEAFF
cdr3_nt: TGCGCCAGCAGCCCCACCGGGACCCCATTTATCGAAGCTTTCTTT

v_call: TRBV5-6
clone_size: NA
j_call: TRBJ1-2
d_call: NA
cdr3_aa: CASSLRGQGKYGYTF
cdr3_nt: TGTGCCAGCAGCTTGCGGGGGCAGGGGAAGTATGGCTACACCTTC

v_call: TRBV30
clone_size: NA
j_call: TRBJ2-5
d_call: TRBD2
cdr3_aa: CAWKASGRGTTRTQYF
cdr3_nt: TGTGCCTGGAAAGCTAGCGGGAGGGGTACCACCCGGACCCAGTACTTC

v_call: TRBV5-1
clone_size: NA
j_call: TRBJ2-5
d_call: TRBD1
cdr3_aa: CASSIRDRGNQETQYF
cdr3_nt: TGCGCCAGCAGCATCCGGGACAGGGGGAACCAAGAGACCCAGTACTTC

v_call: TRBV9
clone_size: NA
j_call: TRBJ2-5
d_call: NA
cdr3_aa: CASSVVGGFQETQYF
cdr3_nt: TGTGCCAGCAGCGTAGTCGGAGGGTTCCAAGAGACCCAGTACTTC

v_call: TRBV7-2
clone_size: NA
j_call: TRBJ2-7
d_call: TRBD1
cdr3_aa: CASSSSRDRAVYEQYF
cdr3_nt: TGTGCCAGCAGCTCCTCTAGGGACAGGGCGGTCTACGAGCAGTACTTC

v_call: TRBV2
clone_size: NA
j_call: TRBJ2-7
d_call: NA
cdr3_aa: CASSAAQGYEQYF
cdr3_nt: TGTGCCAGCAGTGCGGCCCAGGGATACGAGCAGTACTTC

v_call: TRBV6-4
clone_size: NA
j_call: TRBJ2-7
d_call: NA
cdr3_aa: CASSKDYLFTYEQYF
cdr3_nt: TGTGCCAGCAGTAAGGACTATCTATTTACCTACGAGCAGTACTTC

v_call: TRBV4-1
clone_size: NA
j_call: TRBJ2-3
d_call: TRBD2
cdr3_aa: CASSRSPREGLTDTQYF
cdr3_nt: TGCGCCAGCAGCCGGTCCCCGAGGGAGGGATTGACAGATACGCAGTATTTT

v_call: TRBV4-3
clone_size: once
j_call: TRBJ1-1
d_call: NA
cdr3_aa: CASSQGGEGKNTEAFF
cdr3_nt: TGCGCCAGCAGCCAAGGGGGGGAGGGGAAGAACACTGAAGCTTTCTTT

v_call: TRBV7-9
clone_size: NA
j_call: TRBJ1-2
d_call: TRBD1
cdr3_aa: CASSLADRGPNYGYTF
cdr3_nt: TGTGCCAGCAGCTTAGCGGACAGGGGGCCTAACTATGGCTACACCTTC

v_call: TRBV19
clone_size: NA
j_call: TRBJ1-5
d_call: TRBD1
cdr3_aa: CASSSPTRRTGGRSNQPQHF
cdr3_nt: TGTGCCAGTAGTAGCCCCACCCGACGGACAGGGGGCAGGAGCAATCAGCCCCAGCATTTT

v_call: TRBV12-5
clone_size: NA
j_call: TRBJ2-1
d_call: TRBD2
cdr3_aa: CASGLSGAFSYNEQFF
cdr3_nt: TGTGCTAGTGGTCTGAGCGGGGCTTTTTCCTACAATGAGCAGTTCTTC

v_call: TRBV5-6
clone_size: once
j_call: TRBJ1-2
d_call: TRBD1
cdr3_aa: CASSLPVGQGAYGYTF
cdr3_nt: TGTGCCAGCAGCTTACCGGTGGGACAGGGGGCCTATGGCTACACCTTC

v_call: TRBV28
clone_size: NA
j_call: TRBJ1-4
d_call: NA
cdr3_aa: CASSIPPGPGGEKLFF
cdr3_nt: TGTGCCAGCAGTATTCCCCCGGGGCCGGGCGGGGAAAAACTGTTTTTT

v_call: TRBV7-9
clone_size: NA
j_call: TRBJ2-3
d_call: NA
cdr3_aa: CASSLGQLGTDTQYF
cdr3_nt: TGTGCCAGCAGCTTAGGTCAGCTTGGCACAGATACGCAGTATTTT

v_call: TRBV7-9
clone_size: NA
j_call: TRBJ2-1
d_call: NA
cdr3_aa: CASSLVGEGEQFF
cdr3_nt: TGTGCCAGCAGCTTGGTAGGTGAGGGTGAGCAGTTCTTC

v_call: TRBV27
clone_size: NA
j_call: TRBJ2-7
d_call: NA
cdr3_aa: CASRNQGYEQYF
cdr3_nt: TGTGCCAGCAGAAATCAGGGGTACGAGCAGTACTTC

v_call: TRBV30
clone_size: NA
j_call: TRBJ2-3
d_call: TRBD1
cdr3_aa: CAWSEGGTGLWDTQYF
cdr3_nt: TGTGCCTGGAGCGAGGGAGGGACAGGGCTATGGGATACGCAGTATTTT

v_call: TRBV4-1
clone_size: NA
j_call: TRBJ2-5
d_call: TRBD2
cdr3_aa: CASSPGTSGSWQETQYF
cdr3_nt: TGCGCCAGCAGCCCTGGGACTAGCGGGAGTTGGCAGGAGACCCAGTACTTC

v_call: TRBV5-4
clone_size: NA
j_call: TRBJ2-7
d_call: NA
cdr3_aa: CASSLGGADYEQYF
cdr3_nt: TGTGCCAGCAGCTTGGGGGGGGCCGACTACGAGCAGTACTTC

v_call: TRBV7-9
clone_size: once
j_call: TRBJ2-5
d_call: TRBD1
cdr3_aa: CASSDRNRDPNRGTQYF
cdr3_nt: TGTGCCAGCAGCGACAGAAACCGGGACCCTAACAGGGGGACCCAGTACTTC

v_call: TRBV9
clone_size: once
j_call: TRBJ2-5
d_call: NA
cdr3_aa: CASSGGGGLQETQYF
cdr3_nt: TGTGCCAGCAGCGGAGGGGGAGGCCTCCAAGAGACCCAGTACTTC

v_call: TRBV6-5
clone_size: NA
j_call: TRBJ2-7
d_call: NA
cdr3_aa: CASRLYREYEQYF
cdr3_nt: TGTGCCAGCAGATTATACAGGGAGTACGAGCAGTACTTC

v_call: TRBV4-1
clone_size: NA
j_call: TRBJ2-7
d_call: NA
cdr3_aa: CASSQEQGGSSYEQYF
cdr3_nt: TGCGCCAGCAGCCAAGAGCAGGGTGGGAGCTCCTACGAGCAGTACTTC

v_call: TRBV4-1
clone_size: NA
j_call: TRBJ2-3
d_call: TRBD2
cdr3_aa: CASSHPGLAGGTHEYF
cdr3_nt: TGCGCCAGCAGCCACCCGGGACTAGCGGGAGGGACCCATGAGTATTTT

v_call: TRBV28
clone_size: NA
j_call: TRBJ2-3
d_call: TRBD2
cdr3_aa: CASSRTSGRGGTQYF
cdr3_nt: TGTGCCAGCAGCCGGACTAGCGGGAGAGGGGGTACGCAGTATTTT

v_call: TRBV19
clone_size: NA
j_call: TRBJ1-1
d_call: NA
cdr3_aa: CASRRPDLNTEAFF
cdr3_nt: TGTGCCAGCCGTAGGCCGGATCTCAACACTGAAGCTTTCTTT

v_call: TRBV19
clone_size: NA
j_call: TRBJ2-7
d_call: NA
cdr3_aa: CASSKTGTGEQYF
cdr3_nt: TGTGCCAGTAGTAAGACCGGGACCGGGGAGCAGTACTTC

v_call: TRBV7-2
clone_size: NA
j_call: TRBJ2-3
d_call: NA
cdr3_aa: CASSLSTGTDTQYF
cdr3_nt: TGTGCCAGCAGCCTAAGTACGGGCACAGATACGCAGTATTTT

v_call: TRBV6-5
clone_size: once
j_call: TRBJ2-7
d_call: NA
cdr3_aa: CASSYSPTPYYEQYF
cdr3_nt: TGTGCCAGCAGTTACTCACCGACACCCTACTACGAGCAGTACTTC

v_call: TRBV7-6
clone_size: NA
j_call: TRBJ2-2
d_call: TRBD1
cdr3_aa: CASSPETGAVLAGELFF
cdr3_nt: TGTGCCAGCAGCCCAGAGACAGGGGCCGTATTGGCTGGGGAGCTGTTTTTT

v_call: TRBV2
clone_size: NA
j_call: TRBJ2-1
d_call: TRBD1
cdr3_aa: CAGCRGIHNEQFF
cdr3_nt: TGTGCCGGCTGCAGGGGGATTCACAATGAGCAGTTCTTC

v_call: TRBV19
clone_size: NA
j_call: TRBJ2-1
d_call: NA
cdr3_aa: CASSISTLAGYNEQFF
cdr3_nt: TGTGCCAGTAGTATCTCTACCCTAGCCGGATACAATGAGCAGTTCTTC

v_call: TRBV30
clone_size: NA
j_call: TRBJ2-4
d_call: TRBD2
cdr3_aa: CAWRTSGLVIQYF
cdr3_nt: TGTGCCTGGAGGACTAGCGGACTGGTCATTCAGTACTTC

v_call: TRBV5-6
clone_size: NA
j_call: TRBJ2-1
d_call: NA
cdr3_aa: CASSTSWADEQFF
cdr3_nt: TGTGCCAGCAGCACCTCATGGGCGGATGAGCAGTTCTTC

v_call: TRBV28
clone_size: NA
j_call: TRBJ1-1
d_call: NA
cdr3_aa: CASSLSMWYRDTEAFF
cdr3_nt: TGTGCCAGCAGTTTATCTATGTGGTATCGGGACACTGAAGCTTTCTTT

v_call: TRBV28
clone_size: NA
j_call: TRBJ2-1
d_call: TRBD2
cdr3_aa: CASRPSGGNEQFF
cdr3_nt: TGTGCCAGCAGACCTTCGGGGGGTAATGAGCAGTTCTTC

v_call: TRBV2
clone_size: NA
j_call: TRBJ2-5
d_call: NA
cdr3_aa: CASSEALSRRETQYF
cdr3_nt: TGTGCCAGCAGTGAAGCGCTATCACGGAGAGAGACCCAGTACTTC

v_call: TRBV5-1
clone_size: NA
j_call: TRBJ2-2
d_call: NA
cdr3_aa: CASSQGLGTGELFF
cdr3_nt: TGCGCCAGCAGCCAGGGGCTTGGGACCGGGGAGCTGTTTTTT

v_call: TRBV11-3
clone_size: NA
j_call: TRBJ2-5
d_call: NA
cdr3_aa: CASSEGWETQYF
cdr3_nt: TGTGCCAGCTCGGAGGGGTGGGAGACCCAGTACTTC

v_call: TRBV9
clone_size: NA
j_call: TRBJ1-2
d_call: NA
cdr3_aa: CASSVGGQPDYGYTF
cdr3_nt: TGTGCCAGCAGCGTAGGAGGACAGCCTGACTATGGCTACACCTTC

v_call: TRBV5-4
clone_size: NA
j_call: TRBJ2-1
d_call: NA
cdr3_aa: CASSLAGKLYNEQFF
cdr3_nt: TGTGCCAGCAGCTTGGCCGGGAAACTATACAATGAGCAGTTCTTC

v_call: TRBV6-5
clone_size: NA
j_call: TRBJ2-7
d_call: TRBD2
cdr3_aa: CASRAGASYEQYF
cdr3_nt: TGTGCCAGCAGGGCGGGAGCCTCCTACGAGCAGTACTTC

v_call: TRBV27
clone_size: NA
j_call: TRBJ1-5
d_call: NA
cdr3_aa: CASSSNPWGNQPQHF
cdr3_nt: TGTGCCAGCAGTTCAAACCCGTGGGGCAATCAGCCCCAGCATTTT

v_call: TRBV27
clone_size: NA
j_call: TRBJ2-5
d_call: TRBD1
cdr3_aa: CASSFTGETGTQYF
cdr3_nt: TGTGCCAGCAGTTTTACAGGGGAAACTGGGACCCAGTACTTC

v_call: TRBV6-1
clone_size: NA
j_call: TRBJ2-7
d_call: TRBD1
cdr3_aa: CASRTPGGSGKQYF
cdr3_nt: TGTGCCAGCCGAACCCCAGGGGGCTCAGGGAAGCAGTACTTC

v_call: TRBV5-1
clone_size: once
j_call: TRBJ2-5
d_call: NA
cdr3_aa: CASSLAGGLQETQYF
cdr3_nt: TGCGCCAGCAGCTTGGCCGGAGGGCTGCAAGAGACCCAGTACTTC

v_call: TRBV6-5
clone_size: NA
j_call: TRBJ2-2
d_call: NA
cdr3_aa: CASSYGDKTGELFF
cdr3_nt: TGTGCCAGCAGTTATGGGGACAAAACCGGGGAGCTGTTTTTT

v_call: TRBV11-2
clone_size: NA
j_call: TRBJ2-3
d_call: NA
cdr3_aa: CASSLDLASSRRDTQYF
cdr3_nt: TGTGCCAGCAGCTTAGATTTGGCTAGTAGTCGTAGGGATACGCAGTATTTT

v_call: TRBV4-1
clone_size: NA
j_call: TRBJ2-7
d_call: NA
cdr3_aa: CASSQDRDSMSSYEQYF
cdr3_nt: TGCGCCAGCAGCCAAGATCGGGATTCCATGAGCTCCTACGAGCAGTACTTC

v_call: TRBV19
clone_size: NA
j_call: TRBJ2-7
d_call: NA
cdr3_aa: CASTGGQSYEQYF
cdr3_nt: TGTGCCAGTACCGGTGGGCAGTCCTACGAGCAGTACTTC

v_call: TRBV15
clone_size: NA
j_call: TRBJ2-4
d_call: NA
cdr3_aa: CATSRDRGENIQYF
cdr3_nt: TGTGCCACCAGCAGAGATCGGGGAGAAAACATTCAGTACTTC

v_call: TRBV29-1
clone_size: NA
j_call: TRBJ2-1
d_call: NA
cdr3_aa: CSVVRAPYNEQFF
cdr3_nt: TGCAGCGTTGTTCGGGCGCCTTACAATGAGCAGTTCTTC

v_call: TRBV4-1
clone_size: NA
j_call: TRBJ2-1
d_call: NA
cdr3_aa: CASSQLWVVQNEQFF
cdr3_nt: TGCGCCAGCAGCCAACTATGGGTGGTGCAGAATGAGCAGTTCTTC